This T cell receptor (beta chain) was profiled in a study of cytomegalovirus exposure and HLA in healthy donors. Overall study findings and caveats: Using a false discovery rate of 0.05, a later analysis showed that around 16,000 TCR beta sequences were associated with HLA alleles.

Amplification used 60 Vbeta primers and 13 Jbeta primers. Per the study methods: Approximately 11 million of the about 80 million unique TCR beta chains counted in a later analysis were shared. The table came from immunoSEQ multiplex PCR; TCRdb's copy has only in-frame clones and leaves some out. V and J calls and clone size follow that table, whereas D and trimming were derived from the DNA. The sample has roughly 120,000 clones, around 70% seen once. Trimming pared 6 bases from V and 1 base from J, leaving 18 bases between. The CDR3 is made up of 16 amino acids. Germline V gene sequence: CDR1 MGHDK, CDR2 SYGVNS. This clone has more than one count but fewer than ten. The antigen remains undetermined.

Sequenced sample: PBMCs. The source is a woman in her 70s in good health and CMV-seropositive. The chain uses TRBV25-1 and TRBJ1-2; no definite D call. DNA for the CDR3: TGTGCCAGCAGGGGAATAGGAGAGGGTAATAACTATGGCTACACCTTC. This codes for CASRGIGEGNNYGYTF.